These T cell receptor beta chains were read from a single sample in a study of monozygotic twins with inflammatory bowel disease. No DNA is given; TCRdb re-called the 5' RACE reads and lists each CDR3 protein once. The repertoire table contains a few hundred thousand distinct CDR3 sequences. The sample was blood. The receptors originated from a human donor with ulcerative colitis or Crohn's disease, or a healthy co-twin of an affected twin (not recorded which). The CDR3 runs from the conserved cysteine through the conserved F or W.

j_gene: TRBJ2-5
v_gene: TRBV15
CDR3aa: CATSRDGTGSETQYF

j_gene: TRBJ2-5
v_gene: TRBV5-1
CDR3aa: CDSSLAQQETQYF

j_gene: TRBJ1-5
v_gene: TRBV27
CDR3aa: CASSSGQVYQPQHF

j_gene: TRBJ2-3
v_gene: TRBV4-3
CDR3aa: CASSPQEGLASDTQYF

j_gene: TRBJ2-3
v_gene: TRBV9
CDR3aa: CASSVRGTSADTQYF

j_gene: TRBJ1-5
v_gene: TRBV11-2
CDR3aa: CASSPGQGLFGGNQPQHF

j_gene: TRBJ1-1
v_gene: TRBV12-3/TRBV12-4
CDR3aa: CASSKGGSNTEAFF

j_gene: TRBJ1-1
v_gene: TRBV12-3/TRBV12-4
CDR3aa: CASSLGGAGTEAFF

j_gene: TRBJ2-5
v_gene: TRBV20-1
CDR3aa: CSARTGGQAQYF

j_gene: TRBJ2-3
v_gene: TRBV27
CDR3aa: CASSSRGRSYTDTQYF

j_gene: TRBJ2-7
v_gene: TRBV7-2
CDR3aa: CASSFVTSGGPYEQYF

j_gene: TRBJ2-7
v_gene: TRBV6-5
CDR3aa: CASSYATEQYF

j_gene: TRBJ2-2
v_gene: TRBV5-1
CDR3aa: CASSLKAQGNTGELFF

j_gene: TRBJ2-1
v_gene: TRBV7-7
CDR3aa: CASSPQRGAYNEQFF

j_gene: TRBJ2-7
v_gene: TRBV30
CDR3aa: CAWSVGTGYYEQYF

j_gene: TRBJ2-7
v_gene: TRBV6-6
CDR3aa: CASGRDRAHEQYF

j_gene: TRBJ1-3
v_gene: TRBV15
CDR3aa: CATSRDHRASGNTIYF

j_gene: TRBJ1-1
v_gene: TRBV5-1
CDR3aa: CASRFIETWSEAFF

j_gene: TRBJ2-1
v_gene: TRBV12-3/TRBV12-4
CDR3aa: CASSLAGGAYNEQFF

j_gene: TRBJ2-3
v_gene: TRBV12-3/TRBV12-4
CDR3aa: CASSTAGTRTDTQYF

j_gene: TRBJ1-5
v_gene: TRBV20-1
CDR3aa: CSARGPYSNQPQHF

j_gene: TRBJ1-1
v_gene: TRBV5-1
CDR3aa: CASSLRQGKNTEAFF

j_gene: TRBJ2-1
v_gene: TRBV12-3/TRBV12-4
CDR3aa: CASSPAPYNEQFF

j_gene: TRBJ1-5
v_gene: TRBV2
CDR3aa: CASTRDRNQPQHF

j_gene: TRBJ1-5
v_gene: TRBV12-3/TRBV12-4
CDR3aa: CASSLVGTAAGRPQHF

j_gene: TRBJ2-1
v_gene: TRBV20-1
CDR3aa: CSAPSGGYNEQFF

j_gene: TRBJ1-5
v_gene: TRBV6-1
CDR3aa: CASTPGGASNQPQHF

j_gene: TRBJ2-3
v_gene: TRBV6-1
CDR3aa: CASRASATSTDTQYF

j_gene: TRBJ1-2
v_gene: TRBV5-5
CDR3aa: CASFRTGGNGYTF

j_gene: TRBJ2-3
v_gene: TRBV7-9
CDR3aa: CASSHFGDLTDTQYF

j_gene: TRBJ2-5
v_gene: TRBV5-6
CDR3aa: CASSPTSIPETQYF

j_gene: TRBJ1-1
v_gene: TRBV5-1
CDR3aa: CASSSLGGSTEAFF

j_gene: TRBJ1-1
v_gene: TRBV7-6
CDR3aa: CASSFPDSDMNTEAFF

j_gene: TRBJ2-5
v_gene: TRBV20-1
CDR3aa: CSAPLPPGETQYF

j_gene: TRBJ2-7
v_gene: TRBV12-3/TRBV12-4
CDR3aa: CASTYRGEQYF

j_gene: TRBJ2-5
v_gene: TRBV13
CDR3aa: CASSARVFRETQYF

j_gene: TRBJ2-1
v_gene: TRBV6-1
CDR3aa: CASSEDLSGGPYNEQFF

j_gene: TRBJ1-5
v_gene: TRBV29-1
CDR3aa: CSVKTGGFSNQPQHF

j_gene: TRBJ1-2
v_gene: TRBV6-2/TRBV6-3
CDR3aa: CASGAQTSGRKLYGYTF

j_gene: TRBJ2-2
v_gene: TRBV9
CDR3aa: CASSVEGKIVTGELFF

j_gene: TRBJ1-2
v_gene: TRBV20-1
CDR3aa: CSAREGQSFYGYTF

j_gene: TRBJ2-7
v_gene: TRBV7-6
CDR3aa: CASSPIAGGVYEQYF

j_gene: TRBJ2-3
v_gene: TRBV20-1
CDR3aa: CSARLGRGGLDTQYF

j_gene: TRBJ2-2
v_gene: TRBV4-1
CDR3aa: CASSHGQPGGELFF

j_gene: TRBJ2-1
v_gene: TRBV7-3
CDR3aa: CASSLMVANPEQFF

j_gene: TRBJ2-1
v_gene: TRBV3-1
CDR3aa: CASSQAFSWTLYNEQFF

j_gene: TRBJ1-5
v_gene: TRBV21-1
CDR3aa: CASSKGRRSNQPQHF

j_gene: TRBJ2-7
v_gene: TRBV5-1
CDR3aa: CASSPQTSGVDQYF

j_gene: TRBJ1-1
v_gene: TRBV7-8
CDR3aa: CASSPQEGYTGTEAFF

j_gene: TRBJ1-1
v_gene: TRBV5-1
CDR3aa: CASSLARTEEAFF

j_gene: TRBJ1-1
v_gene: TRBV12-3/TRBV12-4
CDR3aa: CASSPGNRPNTEAFF

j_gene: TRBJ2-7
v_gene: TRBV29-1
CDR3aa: CSVDLNYEQYF

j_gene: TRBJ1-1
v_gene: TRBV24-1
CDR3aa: CATSDYRGQAFF

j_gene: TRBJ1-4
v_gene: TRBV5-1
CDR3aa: CASSTGTQNEKLFF

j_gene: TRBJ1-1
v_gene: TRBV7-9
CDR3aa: CASSYSRTGGAEAFF